This T cell receptor (beta chain) was recovered during a study of cytomegalovirus exposure and HLA in healthy donors (dated by TCRdb to the late 2010s). Concerning the study at large: An earlier analysis of 587 of the donors reported 250 to 350 Gb of sequence data and 117 million unique TCR beta sequences obtained from around 190 million T cells. To study patterns of TCR occurrence, a later analysis re-analyzed previously published TCR beta repertoires from 700 or so donors and added high-resolution HLA genotyping. In the later analysis, no new phenotypic data were used to find candidate immune exposures; instead, reliance was placed on TCR beta sequences and their occurrence across donors. Typing coverage differed by locus: A, B, C, DRB1 and DQB1 were typed in roughly 620-640 donors, DQA1 in 522, DPA1 in 600 to 610, and DPB1 in 400 to 480. The study was designed to test whether signatures of past pathogen exposure could be identified by cataloging public T cell receptors. Among the approximately 400 genotyped donors, approximately 82% belonged to the genetic ancestry cluster associated with self-reported Caucasian donors. Among approximately 370 genotyped donors of the cohort, an average of roughly 230,000 unique TCR beta nucleotide sequences was sequenced per donor, of which about 19% were non-productive. In a later genetic analysis, genome-wide SNP genotypes for about three fifths of the roughly 670 donors were used, and that subset was treated as a discovery cohort. To decide whether each TCR beta V gene segment behaved as functional or pseudogenic, an earlier analysis of approximately 590 of the donors relied on high-throughput TCR beta sequencing. An early release covering roughly 600 HLA-typed donors comprised roughly 300 gigabases of sequencing data and around 80 million unique TCR sequences. Roughly five DR-DQ haplotypes were handled as single units for association and clustering because linkage in the cohort was strong. To predict cytomegalovirus infection status, the study combined high-throughput TCR immunosequencing, statistical association of individual TCRs with disease status, and machine learning. All discovery cohort repertoires had been generated on a single sequencing platform. Class I and class II HLA loci were covered by the typing at four-digit resolution. The study used immunosequencing to profile the T cell repertoires of 600 to 850 subjects and linked those repertoires to cytomegalovirus serostatus. A separate validation cohort of approximately 130 different subjects was used in addition to the approximately 700-subject first cohort. Donor age, sex, ethnicity and CMV serostatus were compiled together with the repertoire data. General findings and caveats noted by the study authors: Strong co-occurrence of HLA alleles, especially DR and DQ, made assigning TCR associations to individual alleles difficult. The presence/absence analyses assumed that sequencing depth was roughly uniform across donors, and that assumption may not be true. The study listed approximately 150 TCR beta chains as associated with cytomegalovirus. Broadly in line with IMGT annotations, most TCR beta V segments showed up in productive rearrangements about 90% or about 30% of the time in an earlier analysis of around 600 of the donors. In vitro tests confirmed that a few of the cytomegalovirus-associated TCR beta chains recognize cytomegalovirus antigens. At a false discovery rate of 0.05, a later analysis linked under 20,000 TCR beta sequences to specific HLA alleles. The authors suggested that the approach could potentially be generalized to other disease states and immunological phenotypes. While some public TCRs were present in many individuals, most TCR sequences turned up only very rarely across donors. Linkage disequilibrium might explain the correlated functional status among segregating V segments, but an unknown experimental factor could not be excluded. In a later analysis, HLA-associated TCR beta chains showed more clonal expansion and lower generation probabilities than non-associated chains that were equally common. V-gene and J-gene trimming of TCR beta chains was associated with a missense DCLRE1C variant in a later genetic analysis, and the association was replicated in an independent cohort. In this cohort, only TCR beta chains were sequenced, and detectable features were limited by the absence of alpha or paired-chain data. In a later analysis, the rate of TCR association differed among HLA loci, with DRB1 alleles having the most associated TCRs and HLA-C alleles having the fewest. Because HLA typing was missing for some donors at each locus, association tests included only the typed subset. In a later analysis, most CMV-associated TCR beta chains were found to appear HLA-restricted, with HLA associations seemingly driven largely by CMV exposure. The earlier analysis of nearly 600 of the donors excluded approximately 17 rarely observed V segments, including chromosome 9 orphons, because counts were too low. A further reported finding was that TCR beta sequences accurately predicted the HLA-A and HLA-B alleles for most subjects in the first cohort. In a later analysis, several top co-occurrence clusters were reported to appear linked to parvovirus B19, influenza, CMV and Epstein-Barr virus. The sequencing pipeline was judged likely to have produced a cluster of highly shared sequence variants as a technical artifact. The only immune exposure information available for the cohort was CMV serostatus. The classifier was reported to diagnose cytomegalovirus status with high specificity and sensitivity in both the original cohort and the validation cohort. Some IMGT-functional V segments, including TRBV6-2 and TRBV6-3, could not be told apart with the 87-base-pair reads, so those segments were excluded. Compared with the roughly 720-donor mean, donors in an Asian-associated ancestry cluster had fewer N-insertions in productive TCRs, according to a later genetic analysis.

About this clone: The target of this receptor is not known. Base qualities are not recorded, but no much larger clone differs from it by a single base.

Library generation was performed with the immunoSEQ multiplex PCR assay. For the multiplex PCR, a mixture combining 60 forward primers for TCR Vbeta segments and 13 reverse primers for TCR Jbeta segments was used. The CDR3 region of rearranged TCR beta genes was amplified from genomic DNA with a multiplex PCR assay. The amplified TCR beta libraries were sequenced on the Illumina HiSeq System as 87-base-pair reads. Per the original workflow: A later analysis tallied around 87 million unique TCR beta chains across the 666 repertoires, and some 10 million of those chains were shared by two or more donors. To remove PCR and sequencing errors, raw reads were error-corrected and collapsed into unique sequences using a nearest-neighbor algorithm that merged closely related sequences. CDR3 sequences were aligned to IMGT reference sequences to assign V, D and J gene segments. Each retained sequence needed at least a six-nucleotide match to both a V gene segment and a J gene segment. Rearrangements were called productive when the CDR3 lacked stop codons and stayed in frame with V and J; all others were non-productive. CDR3 was defined according to IMGT convention as the region running from the second conserved V-encoded cysteine to the conserved J-encoded phenylalanine. The earlier analysis of about 610 of the donors excluded sequences that lacked an unambiguous match to a single V gene segment. An earlier analysis of 500 to 700 of the donors classified V segments as functional when productive rearrangements were above 56.7% and as segregating when the standard deviation between donors was above 5%. A statistical classification framework was developed to diagnose cytomegalovirus status using the catalog of TCR beta chain sequences. V and J gene assignment, in a later analysis, came from comparing TCR nucleotide sequences with IMGT/GENE-DB human TR gene sequences. Using the TCRdist pipeline, a later analysis assigned CDR3 sequences along with most-parsimonious VDJ recombination scenarios. In a later analysis, each TCR beta chain was defined by its CDR3 amino acid sequence together with its V-gene family, and reads without a unique V-gene family were excluded. A later analysis removed 592 highly shared, low-generation-probability nucleotide sequences to deal with suspected cross-contamination and a sequencing artifact. For each public chain, a later analysis derived a clonal expansion index from normalized ranks of inferred template counts within each repertoire. A later analysis computed generation probabilities with a VDJ recombination model fitted to out-of-frame rearrangements, and checked the results against IGoR. A later analysis scored TCR-TCR, TCR-HLA and TCR-CMV co-occurrence with hypergeometric tests, applying a repertoire-size bias correction to TCR pairs. A later analysis estimated false discovery rates by permuting HLA or CMV assignments 20 times. In a later analysis, co-occurring TCRs were grouped using DBSCAN, and TCRdist sequence similarity was added for clustering within HLA-allele-positive subsets. Repertoires with fewer than 30,000 or more than 120,000 public chains were left out of co-occurrence clustering, as were a handful of repertoires with anomalous nucleotide sharing. Not all clones reach the TCRdb copy of this immuneACCESS table, which keeps in-frame sequences only. Checked studies attribute under half of the gap to unresolved V genes and leave the rest unexplained. V and J calls and clone size are given by that table; D and trimming were obtained from the DNA. For this sample the table gives 100,000 to 150,000 clones, of which almost 80% were detected only once. About 1.5% of the sample is taken by the ten largest.

V is reduced by 4 bases and J by 1 base, leaving a spacing of 11 bases between them. The CDR3 starts with the cysteine, ends with the phenylalanine, and has 14 residues. Just the 42-base CDR3 DNA is kept, in frame starting at base 1. As encoded in the germline V gene (reference sequence), CDR1 is SGHKS while CDR2 is YYEKEE. The cohort comprised 710 or so healthy bone marrow donors. Cohort members were all nominally healthy when sampled, although unrecorded immune exposures were likely present. The donor was CMV seronegative and was included in the group of a few hundred seronegative cohort members. Every donor gave a peripheral blood sample, and the peripheral blood mononuclear cells from that sample were used for TCR beta sequencing. Genomic DNA was extracted from the blood cell samples with the Qiagen DNeasy Blood Extraction Kit.

The sequenced sample was PBMCs. This TCR was sampled from a female donor in good health and CMV-seronegative. The chain is made from TRBV5-5 and TRBJ1-1; the D gene is possibly TRBD1, with 6 bases matching. The DNA sequence is as follows: TGTGCCAGCAGCCCCACAGGGTCGAACACTGAAGCTTTCTTT. It translates as CASSPTGSNTEAFF.